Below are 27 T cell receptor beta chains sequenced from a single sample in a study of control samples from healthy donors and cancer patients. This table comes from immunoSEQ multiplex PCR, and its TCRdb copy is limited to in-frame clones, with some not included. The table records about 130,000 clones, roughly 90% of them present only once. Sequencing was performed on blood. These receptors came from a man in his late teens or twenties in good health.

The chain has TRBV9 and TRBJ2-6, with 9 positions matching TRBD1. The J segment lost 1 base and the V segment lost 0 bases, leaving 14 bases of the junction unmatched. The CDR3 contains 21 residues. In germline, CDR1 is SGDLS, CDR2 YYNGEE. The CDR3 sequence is CASSVAPDRGWMLSGANVLTF. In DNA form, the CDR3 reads TGTGCCAGCAGCGTAGCTCCGGACAGGGGATGGATGTTGTCTGGGGCCAACGTCCTGACTTTC.

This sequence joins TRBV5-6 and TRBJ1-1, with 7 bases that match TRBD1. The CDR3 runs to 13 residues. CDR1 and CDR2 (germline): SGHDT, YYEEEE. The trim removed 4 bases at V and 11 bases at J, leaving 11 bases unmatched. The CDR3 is CASSNTWDSWAFF. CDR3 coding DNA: TGTGCCAGCAGCAATACATGGGACAGTTGGGCTTTCTTT.

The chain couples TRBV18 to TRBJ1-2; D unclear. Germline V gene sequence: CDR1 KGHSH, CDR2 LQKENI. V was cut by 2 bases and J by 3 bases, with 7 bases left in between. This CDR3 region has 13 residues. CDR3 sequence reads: CASSPGVDYGYTF. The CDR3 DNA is TGTGCCAGCTCACCAGGGGTCGACTATGGCTACACCTTC.

The CDR3 reads CASSLEKDQPQHF. CDR3 sequence (DNA): TGTGCCAGCAGCTTGGAAAAGGATCAGCCCCAGCATTTT. The genes are TRBV5-4 and TRBJ1-5, with D unclear. This CDR3 spans 13 amino acids. Trimming left V 0 bases short and J 5 bases short, with 6 bases between. Germline lookup yields CDR1 SGHNT and CDR2 YYREEE (reference sequence).

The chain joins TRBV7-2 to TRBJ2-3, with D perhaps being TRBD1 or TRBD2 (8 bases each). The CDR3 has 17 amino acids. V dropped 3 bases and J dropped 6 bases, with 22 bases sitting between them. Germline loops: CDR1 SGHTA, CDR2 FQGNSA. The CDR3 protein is CASSFGLAGRTGDTQYF. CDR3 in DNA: TGTGCCAGCAGCTTTGGGCTAGCGGGCCGGACAGGGGATACGCAGTATTTT.

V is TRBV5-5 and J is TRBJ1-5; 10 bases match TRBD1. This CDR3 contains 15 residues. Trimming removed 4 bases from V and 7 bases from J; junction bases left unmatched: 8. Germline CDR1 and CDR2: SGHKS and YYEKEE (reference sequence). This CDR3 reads CASSQTGGPGQPQHF. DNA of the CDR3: TGTGCCAGCAGCCAGACAGGGGGCCCGGGGCAGCCCCAGCATTTT.

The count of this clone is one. The CDR3 reads CASRLAGTDTQYF. The CDR3 DNA reads TGTGCCAGCAGACTAGCGGGCACAGATACGCAGTATTTT. The chain has TRBV6-5 and TRBJ2-3; 8 bases line up with TRBD2. Germline V CDR1 and CDR2: MNHEY, SVGAGI. The V gene end was trimmed by 6 bases and the J gene end by 1 base; junction bases not matched to a gene: 0. This CDR3 contains 13 residues.

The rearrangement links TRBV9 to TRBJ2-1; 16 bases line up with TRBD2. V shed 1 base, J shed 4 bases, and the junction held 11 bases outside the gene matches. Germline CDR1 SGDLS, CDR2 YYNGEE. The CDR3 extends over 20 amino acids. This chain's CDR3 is CASSVTPGTSGGGAYNEQFF. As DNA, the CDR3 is TGTGCCAGCAGCGTAACCCCGGGGACTAGCGGGGGGGGAGCTTACAATGAGCAGTTCTTC.

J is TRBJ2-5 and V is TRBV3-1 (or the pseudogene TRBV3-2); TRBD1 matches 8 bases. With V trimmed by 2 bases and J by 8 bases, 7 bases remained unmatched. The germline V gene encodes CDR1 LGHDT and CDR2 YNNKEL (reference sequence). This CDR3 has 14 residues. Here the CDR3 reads CASSQWKTGATQYF. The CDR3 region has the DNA TGTGCCAGCAGCCAATGGAAGACAGGGGCTACCCAGTACTTC.

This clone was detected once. CDR3 residues: CASSIRDWNTGRRGPQHF. The DNA for the CDR3 is TGTGCCAGTAGTATTAGGGATTGGAATACAGGGAGGCGGGGGCCCCAGCATTTT. The V gene is TRBV19, the J gene TRBJ1-5; a weak D match, TRBD1 (6 bases). The CDR3 consists of 18 residues. Germline-derived CDR1 and CDR2 are LNHDA and SQIVND (reference sequence). The germline V and J ends were trimmed by 3 bases and 9 bases, with 27 bases remaining between them.

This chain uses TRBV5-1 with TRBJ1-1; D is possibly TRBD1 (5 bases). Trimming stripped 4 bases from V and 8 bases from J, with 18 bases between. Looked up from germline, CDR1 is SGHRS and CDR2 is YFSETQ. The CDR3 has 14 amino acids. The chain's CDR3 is CASSIAGTPIEAFF. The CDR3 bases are TGCGCCAGCAGCATAGCCGGGACCCCCATCGAAGCTTTCTTT.

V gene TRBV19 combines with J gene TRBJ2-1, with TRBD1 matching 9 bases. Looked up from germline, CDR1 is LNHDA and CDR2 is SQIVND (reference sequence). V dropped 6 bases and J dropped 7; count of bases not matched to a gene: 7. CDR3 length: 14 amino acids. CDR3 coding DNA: TGTGCCAGTAGCCCCGGGACAGGGAGGAATGAGCAGTTCTTC. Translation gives CASSPGTGRNEQFF.

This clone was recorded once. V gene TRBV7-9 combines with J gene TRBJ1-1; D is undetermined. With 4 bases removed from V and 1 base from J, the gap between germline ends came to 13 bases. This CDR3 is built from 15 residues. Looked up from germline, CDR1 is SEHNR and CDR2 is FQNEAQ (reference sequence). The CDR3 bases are TGTGCCAGCAGCTCCCTCGGGAGGGCGAACACTGAAGCTTTCTTT. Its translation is CASSSLGRANTEAFF.

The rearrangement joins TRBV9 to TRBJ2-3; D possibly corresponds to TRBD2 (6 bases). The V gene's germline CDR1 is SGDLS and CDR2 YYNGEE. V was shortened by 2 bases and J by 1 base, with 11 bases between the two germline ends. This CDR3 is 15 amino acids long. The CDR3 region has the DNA TGTGCCAGCAGCGTTGGGGGGACCCGCACAGATACGCAGTATTTT. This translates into CASSVGGTRTDTQYF.

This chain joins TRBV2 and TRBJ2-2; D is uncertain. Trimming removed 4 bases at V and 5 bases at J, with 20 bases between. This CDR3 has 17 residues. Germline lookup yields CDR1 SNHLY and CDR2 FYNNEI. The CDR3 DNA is TGTGCCAGCAGTGCCTCACCCCTAAGGGTCGGGACCGGGGAGCTGTTTTTT. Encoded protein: CASSASPLRVGTGELFF. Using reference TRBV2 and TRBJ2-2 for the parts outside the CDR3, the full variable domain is EPEVTQTPSHQVTQMGQEVILRCVPISNHLYFYWYRQILGQKVEFLVSFYNNEISEKSEIFDDQFSVERPDGSNFTLKIRSTKLEDSAMYFCASSASPLRVGTGELFFGEGSRLTVL.

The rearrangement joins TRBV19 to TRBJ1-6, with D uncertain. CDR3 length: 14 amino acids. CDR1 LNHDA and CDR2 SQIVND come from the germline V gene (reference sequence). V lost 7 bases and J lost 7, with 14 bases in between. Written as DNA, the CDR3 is TGTGCCAGTAATTCCGGGCAGATCAATTCACCCCTCCACTTT. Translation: CASNSGQINSPLHF.

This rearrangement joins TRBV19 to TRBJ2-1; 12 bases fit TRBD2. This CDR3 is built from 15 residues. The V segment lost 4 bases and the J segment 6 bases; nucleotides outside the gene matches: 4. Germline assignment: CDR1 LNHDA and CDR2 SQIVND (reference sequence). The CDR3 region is CASSTLAGGLNEQFF. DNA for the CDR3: TGTGCCAGTAGTACGCTAGCGGGGGGGCTCAATGAGCAGTTCTTC. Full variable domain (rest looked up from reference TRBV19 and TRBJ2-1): DGGITQSPKYLFRKEGQNVTLSCEQNLNHDAMYWYRQDPGQGLRLIYYSQIVNDFQKGDIAEGYSVSREKKESFPLTVTSAQKNPTAFYLCASSTLAGGLNEQFFGPGTRLTVL.

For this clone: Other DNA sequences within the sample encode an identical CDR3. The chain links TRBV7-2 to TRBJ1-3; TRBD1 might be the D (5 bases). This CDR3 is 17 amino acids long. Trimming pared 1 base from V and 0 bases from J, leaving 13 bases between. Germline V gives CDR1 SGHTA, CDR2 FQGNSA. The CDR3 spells CASSLEGAGNSGNTIYF. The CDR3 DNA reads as TGTGCCAGCAGCTTAGAAGGGGCGGGGAACTCTGGAAACACCATATATTTT.

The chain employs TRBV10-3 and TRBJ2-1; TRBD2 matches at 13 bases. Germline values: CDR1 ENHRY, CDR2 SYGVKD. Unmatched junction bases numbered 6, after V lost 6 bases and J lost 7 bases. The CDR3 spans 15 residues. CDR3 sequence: CAISLTSGGVNEQFF. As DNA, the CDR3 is TGTGCCATCAGCCTTACTAGCGGGGGGGTGAATGAGCAGTTCTTC.

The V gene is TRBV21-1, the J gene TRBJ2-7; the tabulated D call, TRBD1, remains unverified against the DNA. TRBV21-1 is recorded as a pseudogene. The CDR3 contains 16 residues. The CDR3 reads CASSKRSGGRDYEQYF. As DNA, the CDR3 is TGTGCCAGCAGCAAAAGGTCTGGGGGCCGGGATTACGAGCAGTACTTC.

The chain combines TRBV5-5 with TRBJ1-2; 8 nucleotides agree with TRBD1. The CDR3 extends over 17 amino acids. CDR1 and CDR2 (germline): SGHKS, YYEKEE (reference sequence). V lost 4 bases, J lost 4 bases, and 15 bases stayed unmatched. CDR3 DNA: TGTGCCAGCAGCGACGGGACAGGCACCCTTATCGGCTATGGCTACACCTTC. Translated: CASSDGTGTLIGYGYTF.

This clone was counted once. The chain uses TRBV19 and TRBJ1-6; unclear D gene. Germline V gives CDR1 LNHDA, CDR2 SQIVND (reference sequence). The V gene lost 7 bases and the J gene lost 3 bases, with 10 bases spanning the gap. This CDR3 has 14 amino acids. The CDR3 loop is CASTRENYNSPLHF. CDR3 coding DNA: TGTGCCAGTACTCGAGAAAACTATAATTCACCCCTCCACTTT.

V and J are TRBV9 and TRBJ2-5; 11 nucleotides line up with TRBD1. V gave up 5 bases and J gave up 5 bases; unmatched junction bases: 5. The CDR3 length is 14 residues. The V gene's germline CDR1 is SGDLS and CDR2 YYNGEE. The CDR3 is CASSRTGGGETQYF. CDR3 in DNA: TGTGCCAGCAGTCGGACAGGGGGCGGGGAGACCCAGTACTTC.

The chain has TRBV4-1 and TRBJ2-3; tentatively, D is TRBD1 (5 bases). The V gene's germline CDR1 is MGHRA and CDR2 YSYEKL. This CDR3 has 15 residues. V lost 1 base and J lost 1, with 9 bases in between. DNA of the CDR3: TGCGCCAGCAGCCAAGGGGGCCTGGGCACAGATACGCAGTATTTT. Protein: CASSQGGLGTDTQYF.

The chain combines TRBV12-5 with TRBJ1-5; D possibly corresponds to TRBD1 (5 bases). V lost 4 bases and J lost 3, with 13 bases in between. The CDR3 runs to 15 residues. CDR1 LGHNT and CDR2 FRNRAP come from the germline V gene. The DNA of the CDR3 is TGTGCTAGTGGTTGGGGGGGATCCGACAATCAGCCCCAGCATTTT. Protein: CASGWGGSDNQPQHF.

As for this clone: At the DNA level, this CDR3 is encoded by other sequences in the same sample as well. The CDR3 DNA sequence: TGTGCCAGTACCCTATACACTGAAGCTTTCTTT. Its protein is CASTLYTEAFF. The chain carries TRBV19 and TRBJ1-1; D is unclear. CDR1 is LNHDA, CDR2 SQIVND, per germline (reference sequence). CDR3 length equals 11 residues. The V gene lost 7 bases and the J gene lost 3 bases, with 6 bases spanning the gap.

The CDR3 protein is CASSWTIRTGELFF. CDR3 DNA sequence: TGTGCCAGCAGCTGGACCATCCGGACCGGGGAGCTGTTTTTT. The chain recombines TRBV7-2 with TRBJ2-2; D gene uncertain. The CDR3 consists of 14 residues. Per the germline V gene, CDR1 is SGHTA and CDR2 is FQGNSA. The V end lost 4 bases, the J end lost 5 bases, and 11 bases lay between the germline ends.